Shown below are 22 T cell receptor beta chains from a single sample sequenced in a study of blood T cells in healthy people across ages. A second PCR, run for roughly 6 to 11 cycles, used a sample-barcoded 5' primer plus a J-beta primer mix. TCRdb fed the 5' RACE reads into MiXCR, producing one record per CDR3 protein. The data show hundreds of thousands of distinct CDR3 sequences, about 59% seen once. Sequencing was done on a sample of blood. These receptors all stem from a man aged 25-45 years in good health.

This clonotype was recorded a few times. This sequence joins TRBV27 and TRBJ2-7; TRBD1 matches at 7 bases. Germline CDR1 MNHEY, CDR2 SMNVEV (reference sequence). V gave up 8 bases and J gave up 0 bases; unmatched junction bases: 4. The CDR3 sequence is 13 residues long. CDR3 coding DNA: TGTGCCAGCCGAGGGGGCCTCTCCTACGAGCAGTACTTC. It specifies CASRGGLSYEQYF.

The chain couples TRBV7-2 to TRBJ2-5; no clear D. The end of the DNA is better explained by TRBJ2-7, so the J call may be wrong. CDR3 size: 11 residues. Germline CDR1 reads SGHTA; CDR2 reads FQGNSA. For the CDR3, the DNA is TGTGCCAGCAGCTTTTTGGACGAGCAGTACTTC. Translated: CASSFLDEQYF.

There are a few counts of this clonotype. V gene TRBV15 combines with J gene TRBJ2-1; a possible D gene is TRBD2 (6 bases). The CDR3 is made up of 12 amino acids. Trimming removed 5 bases at V and 4 bases at J, with 6 bases between. Germline V gene sequence: CDR1 LNHNV, CDR2 YYDKDF (reference sequence). The CDR3 sequence is CATSGGYNEQFF. The CDR3 DNA follows: TGTGCCACCAGCGGGGGGTACAATGAGCAGTTCTTC.

The genes are TRBV20-1 and TRBJ2-7; 7 bases map to TRBD2. Trimming removed 0 bases from V and 2 bases from J; junction bases left unmatched: 4. The CDR3 totals 14 residues. Germline loops: CDR1 DFQATT, CDR2 SNEGSKA (reference sequence). CDR3 nucleotide sequence: TGCAGTGCTAGAGATGCGGGACTAACCTACGAGCAGTACTTC. It specifies CSARDAGLTYEQYF.

Here the CDR3 reads CASSKERGGRETQYF. CDR3 nucleotide sequence: TGTGCCAGCAGCAAAGAGCGGGGGGGCCGGGAGACCCAGTACTTC. The chain uses TRBV7-2 and TRBJ2-5; 10 nucleotides line up with TRBD2. The CDR3 length is 15 residues. Germline CDR1 is SGHTA and CDR2 is FQGNSA. Trimming at V came to 5 bases and at J to 5 bases, leaving 8 bases not matched to a gene.

CDR3 residues: CASSQGRPTDTQYF. In DNA, the CDR3 is TGTGCCAGCAGCCAAGGACGGCCCACAGATACGCAGTATTTT. The rearrangement links TRBV4-2 to TRBJ2-3, with D unresolved. This CDR3 is 14 amino acids long. Germline CDR1 is LGHNA and CDR2 is YNFKEQ. Trimming shortened V by 1 base and J by 2 bases, and 7 bases separated the two germline ends.

The rearrangement joins TRBV5-1 to TRBJ2-2; tentatively, D is TRBD1 (6 bases). Trimming pared 0 bases from V and 6 bases from J, leaving 15 bases between. The CDR3 length is 16 residues. Per the germline V gene, CDR1 is SGHRS and CDR2 is YFSETQ. CDR3 loop: CASSLDVRRGAGELFF. CDR3 DNA sequence: TGCGCCAGCAGCTTGGACGTGCGCAGGGGCGCCGGGGAGCTGTTTTTT.

The chain uses TRBV2 and TRBJ2-1; either TRBD1 or TRBD2 may fit D (6 bases each). Germline V CDR1 and CDR2: SNHLY, FYNNEI. The ends were cut back, 7 bases at V and 4 bases at J, with 20 bases in the middle. The CDR3 has 16 amino acids. Here the CDR3 reads CASIFGGGGPYNEQFF. In DNA, the CDR3 is TGTGCCAGCATTTTCGGCGGTGGGGGGCCTTACAATGAGCAGTTCTTC.

This sequence joins TRBV5-6 and TRBJ1-2; D not resolved. The ends were cut back, 3 bases at V and 8 bases at J, with 8 bases in the middle. This CDR3 has 11 amino acids. The germline V gene encodes CDR1 SGHDT and CDR2 YYEEEE. The CDR3 sequence: CASSWGTGYTF. As DNA, the CDR3 is TGTGCCAGCAGCTGGGGTACGGGCTACACCTTC.

In DNA form, the CDR3 reads TGTGCCAGCAGCTTACCGGGACAGGGGTTTTTCATTCAGTACTTC. Its translation: CASSLPGQGFFIQYF. The chain employs TRBV7-9 and TRBJ2-7, with 10 bases aligning to TRBD1. TRBJ2-4 matches the DNA end more closely, so the J call is doubtful. From germline, CDR1 is SEHNR and CDR2 FQNEAQ (reference sequence). The CDR3 contains 15 residues.

The chain links TRBV6-2 or TRBV6-3 to TRBJ2-1, with D hard to call. Trimming stripped 7 bases from V and 10 bases from J, with 11 bases between. The CDR3 totals 11 residues. Germline V gene data show CDR1 as MNHEY and CDR2 as SVGEGT. The CDR3 DNA reads TGTGCCAGCAACCTTGGGCAGGAGCAGTTCTTC. It yields the protein CASNLGQEQFF.

This clonotype was detected a few times. The chain joins TRBV6-2 or TRBV6-3 to TRBJ2-7, with D perhaps TRBD1 (6 bases). CDR1 and CDR2 (germline): MNHEY, SVGEGT. The CDR3 is made up of 15 amino acids. Trimming took off 6 bases at V and 2 bases at J, with 17 bases between the two ends. The CDR3 DNA reads as TGTGCCAGCAGCCGTTCTTGGGACACCCCCTACGAGCAGTACTTC. Its translation: CASSRSWDTPYEQYF.

This clonotype was seen only once. V and J are TRBV9 and TRBJ2-5; 7 bases align to TRBD2. The CDR3 is made up of 15 amino acids. V was pared by 4 bases and J by 2 bases, with 8 bases of the junction left unmatched. Germline V gene lookup returns CDR1 SGDLS and CDR2 YYNGEE. The CDR3 is CASSLSGRDQETQYF. The CDR3 DNA follows: TGTGCCAGCAGCCTTTCAGGGAGGGATCAAGAGACCCAGTACTTC.

This clonotype has a handful of counts. V usage is TRBV18 and J usage is TRBJ2-1; D gene ambiguous. Deletions cut 2 bases from V and 6 bases from J, with 14 bases between. CDR3 length equals 15 residues. Germline-derived CDR1 and CDR2 are KGHSH and LQKENI. Written as DNA, the CDR3 is TGTGCCAGCTCACCAAAGGCCGGACGTCTCAATGAGCAGTTCTTC. The encoded protein is CASSPKAGRLNEQFF.

This chain connects TRBV29-1 to TRBJ2-5; the match to TRBD1 covers 7 bases. Germline V CDR1 and CDR2: SQVTM, ANQGSEA. J was trimmed by 4 bases and V by 7 bases; bases with no gene match: 9. This CDR3 region has 13 residues. The CDR3 DNA reads TGCAGCGCCGCCAAGGGGGCGCGAGAGACCCAGTACTTC. This sequence encodes CSAAKGARETQYF. The variable domain in full, completed from reference TRBV29-1 and TRBJ2-5, reads SAVISQKPSRDICQRGTSLTIQCQVDSQVTMMFWYRQQPGQSLTLIATANQGSEATYESGFVIDKFPISRPNLTFSTLTVSNMSPEDSSIYLCSAAKGARETQYFGPGTRLLVL.

The chain couples TRBV7-2 to TRBJ2-5, with 9 bases identical to TRBD1. Per the germline V gene, CDR1 is SGHTA and CDR2 is FQGNSA. The CDR3 has 16 amino acids. J gave up 5 bases and V 2 bases, and 9 bases lay outside the gene matches. The CDR3 loop is CASSLSRDRAFETQYF. CDR3 DNA sequence: TGTGCCAGCAGCTTAAGCCGGGACAGGGCTTTCGAGACCCAGTACTTC.

As concerns this clonotype: At one boundary the junction diverges from the germline segment, which might be a read error. This chain links TRBV20-1 with TRBJ2-1; the match to TRBD2 covers 10 bases. Germline V gene sequence: CDR1 DFQATT, CDR2 SNEGSKA (reference sequence). CDR3 size: 14 residues. The CDR3 loop reads CSASSGGPHKEQFF. Here the CDR3 DNA reads TGCAGTGCTAGTAGCGGGGGGCCCCACAAGGAGCAGTTCTTC.

The V call is TRBV6-6, the J call TRBJ2-1; 10 nucleotides match TRBD1. The junction had 8 bases not matched to a gene; V was cut back by 7 bases and J by 2 bases. CDR1 is MNHNY and CDR2 is SVGAGI in the germline V gene (reference sequence). This CDR3 has 16 amino acids. CDR3 DNA: TGTGCCAGCAACTCCGGGACAGGGGTAACCTACAATGAGCAGTTCTTC. This encodes CASNSGTGVTYNEQFF.

This clonotype appeared a single time. The chain is built from TRBV3-1 and TRBJ2-1; 8 nucleotides align to TRBD1. CDR1 and CDR2 (germline): LGHDT, YNNKEL (reference sequence). V trimming: 3 bases; J trimming: 5 bases; junction bases outside the gene matches: 12. The CDR3 spans 17 residues. CDR3 DNA sequence: TGTGCCAGCAGCCAGGGGAGCAGGGGGCGAATTAACAATGAGCAGTTCTTC. As protein: CASSQGSRGRINNEQFF.

The CDR3 here is CASSIIGFDSTADYGYTF. CDR3 DNA: TGTGCCAGCAGCATTATAGGTTTCGATTCGACAGCCGACTATGGCTACACCTTC. The chain carries TRBV28 and TRBJ1-2, with D perhaps matching TRBD1 (5 bases). V was cut by 6 bases and J by 3 bases, with 26 bases left in between. The CDR3 totals 18 residues. Germline-derived CDR1 and CDR2 are MDHEN and SYDVKM.

The chain is built from TRBV5-1 and TRBJ2-3; D might be TRBD1 or TRBD2, each matching 5 bases. Germline V lookup: CDR1 SGHRS, CDR2 YFSETQ. V was shortened by 5 bases and J by 7 bases, with 20 bases between the two germline ends. This CDR3 contains 15 residues. CDR3 amino acids: CASRDSITSTNTQYF. The CDR3 DNA reads as TGCGCCAGCAGAGACAGCATTACTAGTACAAATACGCAGTATTTT.

This clonotype was seen ten or more times. The chain carries TRBV12-3 or TRBV12-4 and TRBJ2-1; D could derive from TRBD1 or TRBD2 (5 bases each). The CDR3 is 16 amino acids. The V end was cut by 6 bases, the J end by 8 bases, with 23 bases between. CDR3 protein: CASSPGTQEGLDEQFF. The DNA for the CDR3 is TGTGCCAGCAGCCCCGGGACCCAAGAAGGGCTGGATGAGCAGTTCTTC.